This T cell receptor beta chain was captured in a study of human T cells and chemical hapten exposure. About the study: Patients, chiefly female, had alopecia areata, totalis or universalis.

Germline assignment: CDR1 SGHAT and CDR2 FQNNGV. The V segment lost 1 base and the J segment 3 bases; nucleotides outside the gene matches: 9. This CDR3 region has 18 residues. This clonotype has only a few counts. As the library was built, unique molecular identifiers were attached to individual cDNA molecules. One entry per CDR3 protein, called by TCRdb with MiXCR from the RACE reads. This sample yields roughly 100,000 distinct CDR3 sequences, of which about 12% are seen a single time; 1.5% to 2% belongs to the top ten. Indicated time point: pre-sensitization, week 0. Noted treatment: therapeutic diphenylcyclopropenone sensitization with weekly scalp DPC.

The receptor was derived from a woman aged 50 to 65 with alopecia areata. Some clones in this sample may be carry-over from other donors' samples. The chain combines TRBV11-2 with TRBJ2-5; 12 bases are shared with TRBD2. Here the sequenced sample was whole blood, taken in connection with sensitization to the hapten diphenylcyclopropenone (DPC). CDR3 sequence reads: CASSLGVTSGSGEETQYF. In nucleotides, the CDR3 is TGTGCCAGCAGCTTAGGGGTGACTAGCGGGAGTGGGGAAGAGACCCAGTACTTC.